This T cell receptor beta chain was identified in a study of cytomegalovirus exposure and HLA in healthy donors. This clone was counted a single time. Its antigen is unidentified. Both 60 Vbeta primers and 13 Jbeta primers went into the PCR. TCRdb keeps only in-frame clones here, not all; method: immunoSEQ multiplex PCR. The profile shows roughly 180,000 clones, 65% to 85% of them singletons. The CDR3 is 15 amino acids. Trimming cost V 3 bases and J 0 bases, with 9 bases left between them. Germline CDR1 and CDR2: KGHSH and LQKENI. At the time of sampling, donors were nominally healthy, though unrecorded immune exposures were likely. General observations from the study: Per a prior analysis, the majority of TCR beta V segments were productive roughly 87% or roughly 30% of the time. Analysis performed later showed TCR beta chains linked to HLA being more clonally expanded than equally common others.

Material for sequencing was PBMCs. The rearrangement links TRBV18 to TRBJ1-3, with unresolved D. This clonotype was sampled from a female donor in good health and CMV-seronegative. Written as DNA, the CDR3 is TGTGCCAGCTCACCTACGAGGGTCTCTGGAAACACCATATATTTT. Translation gives CASSPTRVSGNTIYF.